One sample yielded the 9 T cell receptor beta chains listed below, sequenced in a study of cytomegalovirus exposure and HLA in healthy donors. Repertoires were generated with immunoSEQ multiplex PCR, while TCRdb's copy carries only in-frame clones and drops some. Of 150,000 to 200,000 clones listed, almost 85% are singletons. The sample taken for sequencing was PBMCs. These receptors originate from a man aged 30 to 39 in good health and CMV-seropositive.

V is TRBV5-1 and J is TRBJ2-2; TRBD2 might be the D (5 bases). V was clipped by 1 base and J by 9 bases, with 16 bases between them. In germline, CDR1 is SGHRS, CDR2 YFSETQ. The CDR3 has 15 amino acids. CDR3 region: CASSLYPSFSWELFF. As DNA, the CDR3 is TGCGCCAGCAGCTTGTATCCTAGCTTCAGTTGGGAGCTGTTTTTT.

V and J are TRBV13 and TRBJ2-7, with a weak D call TRBD2 (5 bases). The CDR3 sequence is 17 residues long. CDR1 and CDR2 from the germline V gene are PRHDT and FYEKMQ (reference sequence). V lost 3 bases, J lost 5 bases, and 23 bases lay in between. CDR3 sequence: CASSFRGPTLDNNEQYF. The DNA of the CDR3 is TGTGCCAGCAGCTTTCGGGGTCCGACTTTAGATAACAACGAGCAGTACTTC.

The V gene is TRBV5-1, the J gene TRBJ1-2; D uncertain. CDR3 length: 13 amino acids. Germline-derived CDR1 and CDR2 are SGHRS and YFSETQ. Trimming stripped 0 bases from V and 7 bases from J, with 10 bases between. The CDR3 coding sequence is TGCGCCAGCAGCTTGGGTGGAGAGGGTGGCTACACCTTC. It specifies CASSLGGEGGYTF.

V is TRBV19 and J is TRBJ1-6; 10 nucleotides agree with TRBD1. The germline V gene has CDR1 LNHDA and CDR2 SQIVND (reference sequence). V shed 10 bases and J 12 bases; nucleotides not matched to a gene: 15. CDR3 length equals 15 residues. CDR3 loop: CATNGGTGAHGPLHF. The DNA of the CDR3 is TGTGCCACTAATGGAGGGACAGGGGCTCACGGACCCCTCCACTTT.

Here the CDR3 reads CASHRQGPTGELFF. The CDR3, as DNA: TGTGCCAGCCATCGACAGGGTCCCACCGGGGAGCTGTTTTTT. This chain links TRBV28 with TRBJ2-2; 7 bases are a match to TRBD1. V was clipped by 8 bases and J by 4 bases; unmatched bases: 7. The CDR3 is 14 amino acids. Germline V gives CDR1 MDHEN, CDR2 SYDVKM.

V is TRBV14 and J is TRBJ2-1, with 13 bases that match TRBD2. This CDR3 has 17 amino acids. Trimming removed 4 bases from V and 7 bases from J; junction bases left unmatched: 10. Germline V CDR1 and CDR2: SGHDN, FVKESK. The CDR3, as DNA: TGTGCCAGCAGCCCCCAACTAGCGGGAGGGCTAAATAATGAGCAGTTCTTC. Translating gives CASSPQLAGGLNNEQFF.

This chain connects TRBV4-3 to TRBJ2-2; TRBD1 matches 8 bases. Germline values: CDR1 LGHNA, CDR2 YSLEER. V lost 4 bases, J lost 4 bases, and 2 bases stayed unmatched. The CDR3 is made up of 14 amino acids. The CDR3 DNA follows: TGCGCCAGCAGCCGGACAGGGCGCACCGGGGAGCTGTTTTTT. Translating it yields CASSRTGRTGELFF.

V and J are TRBV19 and TRBJ1-4, with D uncertain. This CDR3 comprises 14 residues. Germline V lookup: CDR1 LNHDA, CDR2 SQIVND (reference sequence). The V end lost 6 bases, the J end lost 2 bases, and 10 bases lay between the germline ends. The CDR3 protein is CASSRGGTNEKLFF. The DNA of the CDR3 is TGTGCCAGTAGCCGAGGTGGCACTAATGAAAAACTGTTTTTT.

This sequence joins TRBV29-1 and TRBJ1-2, with no clear D. The CDR3 is 13 amino acids. Germline CDR1 reads SQVTM; CDR2 reads ANQGSEA. V was pared by 3 bases and J by 2 bases, with 10 bases between. The CDR3 DNA sequence: TGCAGCGTTGACGGGAGGGAGAACTATGGCTACACCTTC. Encoded protein: CSVDGRENYGYTF.